The next 31 T cell receptor beta chains were all read from a single sample in a study of T cell repertoires in cytomegalovirus infection. For these receptors, no antigen is known. TCRdb recomputed calls from the reads with MiXCR, one row per CDR3 protein. The table shows roughly 350,000 distinct CDR3 sequences, with about 34% occurring only once. The sample in question was cultured PBMCs, obtained from culture after CMV antigen stimulation. The receptors originated from a human donor in good health (CMV status not recorded). Some clones in this sample may be carry-over from other donors' samples.

This clonotype was detected a few times. CDR3 sequence: CASSPSVGGTEAFF. DNA for the CDR3: TGTGCCAGCAGTCCCAGTGTGGGGGGTACTGAAGCTTTCTTT. The genes are TRBV27 and TRBJ1-1; TRBD1 is a possible D gene (5 bases). The CDR3 has 14 amino acids. Between the trimmed V and J ends, which lost 5 bases and 5 bases, there was a span of 15 bases. CDR1 is MNHEY and CDR2 is SMNVEV in the germline V gene (reference sequence).

The chain is built from TRBV12-3 or TRBV12-4 and TRBJ2-3; TRBD2 agrees at 14 bases. This CDR3 region has 16 residues. V trimming: 6 bases; J trimming: 6 bases; junction bases outside the gene matches: 8. The DNA of the CDR3 is TGTGCCAGCAGCCCTGGACTAGCGGGAGGCAGGGATACGCAGTATTTT. Translating it yields CASSPGLAGGRDTQYF.

The rearrangement uses TRBV14 and TRBJ1-2; D gene unclear. Germline loops: CDR1 SGHDN, CDR2 FVKESK. Trimming shortened V by 0 bases and J by 7 bases, and 21 bases separated the two germline ends. The CDR3 loop spans 17 amino acids. The CDR3 DNA follows: TGTGCCAGCAGCCAAGATTCCAGCCTGTTTTGGGGTAGTGGCTACACCTTC. Its translation: CASSQDSSLFWGSGYTF.

The CDR3 coding sequence is TGTGCCAGCAGACTCGGACGCACTGAAGCTTTCTTT. As protein: CASRLGRTEAFF. V usage is TRBV2 and J usage is TRBJ1-1; D not certain. CDR1 and CDR2 (germline): SNHLY, FYNNEI. The CDR3 runs to 12 residues. The V and J ends lost 6 bases and 4 bases respectively, with 9 bases between them.

V usage is TRBV7-2 and J usage is TRBJ2-7; no firm D call. Germline CDR1 is SGHTA and CDR2 is FQGNSA. V lost 0 bases to trimming and J lost 3 bases, with 9 bases between them. The CDR3 sequence is 14 residues long. This CDR3 reads CASSLASPGYEQYV. The CDR3 nucleotides are TGTGCCAGCAGCTTAGCTAGCCCCGGCTACGAGCAGTACGTC.

The chain employs TRBV15 and TRBJ2-7; D remains ambiguous. Germline V gene sequence: CDR1 LNHNV, CDR2 YYDKDF (reference sequence). There are 16 residues in the CDR3. V lost 2 bases, J lost 2 bases, and 16 bases lay in between. DNA for the CDR3: TGTGCCACCAGCAGACGAGAAGGGTATGCTACCTACGAGCAGTACTTC. This gives the protein CATSRREGYATYEQYF.

About this clonotype: This may stem from a read error, because a much larger clone lies one nucleotide away. The J gene is TRBJ1-2, the V gene TRBV12-3 or TRBV12-4, with D maybe TRBD1 (6 bases). This CDR3 contains 13 residues. The V and J ends lost 5 bases and 9 bases respectively, with 16 bases between them. The CDR3 DNA reads TGTGCCAGCAGTCCACCAGGGGCCGCGCGCTACACCTTC. Protein product: CASSPPGAARYTF.

The V and J genes are TRBV4-1 and TRBJ1-6, with D hard to call. This CDR3 comprises 12 residues. Germline assignment: CDR1 MGHRA and CDR2 YSYEKL. V was trimmed by 4 bases and J by 13 bases, leaving 11 bases between them. In DNA form, the CDR3 reads TGCGCCAGCAGCCCCGAGGGCCATCCCCTCCACTTT. Its translation: CASSPEGHPLHF.

This clonotype turned up a few times. V and J are TRBV20-1 and TRBJ2-5; no firm D call. The CDR3 has 14 residues. V was trimmed by 2 bases and J by 5 bases, leaving 15 bases between them. The V gene's germline CDR1 is DFQATT and CDR2 SNEGSKA (reference sequence). This CDR3 reads CSARWRSLGETQYF. For the CDR3, the DNA is TGCAGTGCTAGATGGCGGTCTCTGGGCGAGACCCAGTACTTC.

The CDR3 DNA reads TGTGCCAGCAGCTTCTCTCTAGCGGGAGAAGCAGATACGCAGTATTTT. Translating gives CASSFSLAGEADTQYF. The chain is built from TRBV7-9 and TRBJ2-3; 10 nucleotides align to TRBD2. Germline-derived CDR1 and CDR2 are SEHNR and FQNEAQ (reference sequence). The trim removed 3 bases at V and 4 bases at J, leaving 7 bases unmatched. This CDR3 spans 16 amino acids.

A few counts support this clonotype. The V gene is TRBV12-3 or TRBV12-4, the J gene TRBJ2-2, with D unclear. This CDR3 is 15 amino acids long. V gave up 6 bases and J gave up 1 base, with 12 bases separating them. The CDR3 DNA follows: TGTGCCAGCAGCCGTTCGGTAGGGAACACCGGGGAGCTGTTTTTT. This gives the protein CASSRSVGNTGELFF.

The chain joins TRBV6-2 or TRBV6-3 to TRBJ1-6; D not certain. The CDR3 runs to 13 residues. Germline V gene lookup returns CDR1 MNHEY and CDR2 SVGEGT. Trimming took off 4 bases at V and 10 bases at J, with 11 bases between the two ends. CDR3 in amino acids: CASSFGITSPLHF. In nucleotides, the CDR3 is TGTGCCAGCAGTTTTGGAATCACCTCACCCCTCCACTTT.

This clonotype has a handful of counts. V gene TRBV5-1 combines with J gene TRBJ1-2, with 9 bases lining up with TRBD1. CDR1 is SGHRS and CDR2 is YFSETQ in the germline V gene. V lost 4 bases to trimming and J lost 8 bases; unmatched junction nucleotides: 9. The CDR3 extends over 14 amino acids. CDR3 region: CASSHLDRGDGYTF. The CDR3 region has the DNA TGCGCCAGCAGCCACCTAGACAGGGGGGACGGCTACACCTTC.

The chain couples TRBV20-1 to TRBJ2-5; D remains unclear. Germline CDR1 is DFQATT and CDR2 is SNEGSKA (reference sequence). V was trimmed by 4 bases and J by 3 bases, leaving 18 bases between them. CDR3 length: 15 residues. This CDR3 reads CSAIETRRAKETQYF. In nucleotides, the CDR3 is TGCAGTGCTATAGAGACTCGAAGGGCAAAAGAGACCCAGTACTTC.

This chain joins TRBV19 and TRBJ1-5; D uncertain. The CDR3 is 15 amino acids. CDR1 LNHDA and CDR2 SQIVND come from the germline V gene (reference sequence). The V end was cut by 5 bases, the J end by 3 bases, with 14 bases between. CDR3 protein: CASSYEPGANQPQHF. The CDR3 nucleotides are TGTGCCAGTAGTTACGAGCCAGGCGCCAATCAGCCCCAGCATTTT.

This chain uses TRBV10-3 with TRBJ2-7; D is possibly TRBD2 (5 bases). CDR1 and CDR2 (germline): ENHRY, SYGVKD. The V end was cut by 11 bases, the J end by 4 bases, with 12 bases between. There are 11 residues in the CDR3. The CDR3 coding sequence is TGTGCCGTTGCCGGGATGTACGAGCAGTACTTC. Translation gives CAVAGMYEQYF.

V is TRBV12-5 and J is TRBJ2-1; D is uncertain. The CDR3 is 17 residues long. V was pared by 0 bases and J by 0 bases, with 12 bases between. Looked up from germline, CDR1 is LGHNT and CDR2 is FRNRAP. The DNA for the CDR3 is TGTGCTAGTGGTTTGGTACTAACCGCCAGCTCCTACAATGAGCAGTTCTTC. Protein: CASGLVLTASSYNEQFF.

This clonotype has only a few counts. Here the CDR3 reads CASSLEGGHSYTQYF. DNA for the CDR3: TGTGCCAGCAGCTTAGAGGGAGGCCACAGTTATACGCAGTATTTT. This chain links TRBV7-8 with TRBJ2-3, with a tentative D call TRBD2 (6 bases). The CDR3 has 15 residues. V was clipped by 1 base and J by 7 bases, with 15 bases between them. CDR1 SGHVS and CDR2 FQNEAQ come from the germline V gene.

The rearrangement joins TRBV5-4 to TRBJ2-7; the D gene is possibly TRBD2 (6 bases). The germline V and J ends were trimmed by 1 base and 6 bases, with 11 bases remaining between them. From germline, CDR1 is SGHNT and CDR2 YYREEE (reference sequence). This CDR3 spans 13 amino acids. The CDR3 region has the DNA TGTGCCAGCAGCTTGTACCTCGGGGGCGAGCAGTACTTC. It specifies CASSLYLGGEQYF.

V and J are TRBV5-1 and TRBJ2-7, with D uncertain. The CDR3 runs 13 residues. Looked up from germline, CDR1 is SGHRS and CDR2 is YFSETQ. V dropped 2 bases and J dropped 0 bases, with 6 bases sitting between them. Here the CDR3 reads CASSFASSYEQYF. The CDR3 coding sequence is TGCGCCAGCAGCTTCGCGTCCTCCTACGAGCAGTACTTC.

This chain uses TRBV7-2 with TRBJ2-1; D not resolved. Trimming took off 0 bases at V and 5 bases at J, with 5 bases between the two ends. CDR3 length equals 13 residues. Germline CDR1 reads SGHTA; CDR2 reads FQGNSA. CDR3 nucleotides: TGTGCCAGCAGCTTAGCTTTTGACAATGAGCAGTTCTTC. Protein sequence: CASSLAFDNEQFF.

The J gene is TRBJ1-1, the V gene TRBV7-3; D is undetermined. V dropped 5 bases and J dropped 0 bases, with 13 bases sitting between them. The CDR3 runs to 15 residues. Germline CDR1 SGHTA, CDR2 FQGTGA. CDR3 loop: CASSKGPGMNTEAFF. The CDR3 DNA reads as TGTGCCAGCAGCAAAGGTCCGGGCATGAACACTGAAGCTTTCTTT.

The chain carries TRBV12-3 or TRBV12-4 and TRBJ2-1; 15 bases are a match to TRBD2. With 4 bases clipped from V and 8 bases from J, the junction kept 6 bases outside the gene matches. The CDR3 extends over 16 amino acids. The chain's CDR3 is CASSSRTSGRADEQFF. CDR3 DNA sequence: TGTGCCAGCAGTTCCAGGACTAGCGGGAGGGCCGATGAGCAGTTCTTC.

This chain uses TRBV6-1 with TRBJ2-1; 11 nucleotides agree with TRBD2. The V gene's germline CDR1 is MNHNS and CDR2 SASEGT. The CDR3 is 15 residues long. Trimming cost V 5 bases and J 7 bases; bases outside gene matches: 7. CDR3 bases: TGTGCCAGCAGTCTACTAGCGGGAGATGGTAATGAGCAGTTCTTC. Translating gives CASSLLAGDGNEQFF.

This chain connects TRBV19 to TRBJ2-7, with D tentatively TRBD1 (5 bases). Trimming removed 6 bases from V and 3 bases from J, with 24 bases in between. From germline, CDR1 is LNHDA and CDR2 SQIVND (reference sequence). The CDR3 has 17 residues. The CDR3 DNA follows: TGTGCCAGTAGACCAAGATGGGATCCGATAGGGGTCTACGAGCAGTACTTC. Translation: CASRPRWDPIGVYEQYF.

V and J are TRBV27 and TRBJ2-7, with a possible D match to TRBD2 (6 bases). This CDR3 is 15 amino acids long. Per the germline V gene, CDR1 is MNHEY and CDR2 is SMNVEV (reference sequence). V lost 4 bases and J lost 0, with 13 bases in between. The DNA of the CDR3 is TGTGCCAGCAGTTATGACGGGAGTGGCTCCTACGAGCAGTACGTC. This gives the protein CASSYDGSGSYEQYV.

CDR3 DNA: TGTGCCAGCAGCTTATTCGCTATCCTTAGCGGGGAGCTGTTTTTT. Translating it yields CASSLFAILSGELFF. V is TRBV7-2 and J is TRBJ2-2; D is undetermined. CDR3 length: 15 amino acids. The V gene's germline CDR1 is SGHTA and CDR2 FQGNSA. V gave up 2 bases and J gave up 7 bases, with 14 bases separating them.

Only a few counts were recorded for this clonotype. This chain's CDR3 is CASSRAFATNEKLFF. CDR3 coding DNA: TGTGCCAGTAGTAGGGCGTTTGCAACTAATGAAAAACTGTTTTTT. The chain has TRBV19 and TRBJ1-4; no firm D call. The V and J ends lost 4 bases and 0 bases respectively, with 9 bases between them. This CDR3 has 15 amino acids. Germline loops: CDR1 LNHDA, CDR2 SQIVND (reference sequence).

This rearrangement joins TRBV4-2 to TRBJ2-1; 10 bases agree with TRBD2. The CDR3 has 14 residues. V shed 5 bases and J 7 bases; nucleotides not matched to a gene: 5. Germline assignment: CDR1 LGHNA and CDR2 YNFKEQ. The CDR3 DNA reads TGTGCCAGCAGCACCGGGACTAGCGCTAATGAGCAGTTCTTC. Residues: CASSTGTSANEQFF.

V and J are TRBV6-6 and TRBJ2-3; tentative D call: TRBD2 (6 bases). V dropped 5 bases and J dropped 1 base, with 19 bases sitting between them. Germline lookup yields CDR1 MNHNY and CDR2 SVGAGI (reference sequence). The CDR3 consists of 17 residues. CDR3 loop: CASSGLSGSFRTDTQYF. The CDR3 nucleotides read TGTGCCAGCAGTGGGCTATCCGGGAGCTTTCGCACAGATACGCAGTATTTT.

V is TRBV4-3 and J is TRBJ2-1, with 10 bases matching TRBD2. Germline-derived CDR1 and CDR2 are LGHNA and YSLEER. J gave up 9 bases and V 0 bases, and 8 bases lay outside the gene matches. The CDR3 spans 16 residues. In nucleotides, the CDR3 is TGCGCCAGCAGCCAAGATGAAGCTAGCGGGAGTACTGAGCAGTTCTTC. Translation gives CASSQDEASGSTEQFF.